This T cell receptor beta chain was identified during a study of T cell responses to AZD1222 COVID-19 vaccine. Study results and caveats: Regions 160-218 and 743-854 dominated among vaccine-associated CD4 TCRs spanning spike. Spike-specific TCRs gained breadth and depth after people received two AZD1222 doses. Females made up more of the donors, who were largely white British, and clonal diversity may have come out too low. Among those given AZD1222, only five or six were seropositive at baseline.

This clone was recorded only once. Its antigen is unknown. Data came from immunoSEQ multiplex PCR; TCRdb stores just in-frame clones and leaves some out. The sample includes around 87,000 clones, over 75% of them seen just once. Germline-derived CDR1 and CDR2 are SGHRS and YFSETQ. V gave up 6 bases and J gave up 1 base, with 13 bases separating them. The CDR3 is 14 amino acids. The receptor comes from an adult who received the AZD1222 COVID-19 vaccine. The chain has TRBV5-1 and TRBJ1-1; no firm D call. This material consisted of peripheral blood, taken 28 days after the second AZD1222 dose. The CDR3 spells CASMPAAANTEAFF. CDR3 bases: TGCGCCAGCATGCCGGCAGCAGCGAACACTGAAGCTTTCTTT.